This T cell receptor beta chain was identified during a study of blood T cell repertoires in COVID-19. Study details: Samples representing acute and convalescent COVID-19 were sourced from the United States, Italy and Spain. The analysed material was cDNA or gDNA that came from T cells, B-cell-depleted T cells, or PBMCs.

CDR3 length: 17 amino acids. Trimming removed 2 bases at V and 2 bases at J, with 15 bases between. CDR1 is LGHDT and CDR2 is YNNKEL in the germline V gene (reference sequence). Authors' methods: Scientists estimated how many nucleated cells there were by amplifying reference gene primers. Only in-frame clones appear in the TCRdb table, and some are missing; sequencing was by immunoSEQ multiplex PCR. That table gives V, J and clone size, and the DNA gave D and trimming. The sample includes approximately 82,000 clones, almost 95% of them seen just once. This clone was seen once. The specimen sequenced was peripheral blood. The rearrangement uses TRBV3-1 (or the pseudogene TRBV3-2) and TRBJ2-2; D is uncertain. The sequence was collected from a woman aged 60 to 75 with active COVID-19. CDR3 loop: CASSQKSTRINTGELFF. For the CDR3, the DNA is TGTGCCAGCAGCCAAAAGTCCACCAGGATCAACACCGGGGAGCTGTTTTTT.